A single sample gave rise to the 8 T cell receptor beta chains below, sequenced in a study of T-cell reconstitution after alpha-beta-depleted transplantation in children. Preparation of the TCRbeta library involved a method that used unique molecular identifiers. TCRdb re-called the PCR reads with MiXCR, one entry per CDR3 protein. The data contain about 980,000 distinct CDR3 sequences, roughly 29% of them singletons. Sequencing used PBMCs, mostly from graft donor cells, obtained 360 days after TCRalphabeta/CD19-depleted stem cell transplant. The receptors originated from a boy less than two years old who had a stem cell transplant for SCID, so the T cells may come from the graft donor.

The gene calls are TRBV20-1 and TRBJ1-4; TRBD1 agrees at 11 bases. The CDR3 is 15 residues long. Germline V gene lookup returns CDR1 DFQATT and CDR2 SNEGSKA (reference sequence). J lost 7 bases, V lost 6 bases, and 10 bases had no gene match. The CDR3 loop is CSAHPGQGAGEKLFF. The CDR3 nucleotides are TGCAGTGCCCACCCCGGACAGGGGGCCGGTGAAAAACTGTTTTTT.

This chain connects TRBV14 to TRBJ2-4, with TRBD2 as a possible D gene (6 bases). The CDR3 has 13 residues. Germline values: CDR1 SGHDN, CDR2 FVKESK. Deletions cut 8 bases from V and 6 bases from J, with 14 bases between. The DNA for the CDR3 is TGTGCCAGCTCCGACGCGGAGGGAAACATTCAGTACTTC. Translating gives CASSDAEGNIQYF.

V is TRBV7-6 and J is TRBJ1-1; weak D call: TRBD1 (5 bases). V lost 3 bases and J 0 bases, leaving 11 bases between the germline ends. The germline gives CDR1 SGHVS, CDR2 FNYEAQ. This CDR3 is built from 15 residues. The CDR3 region has the DNA TGTGCCAGCAGCTTCACAGGAGACATGAACACTGAAGCTTTCTTT. Residues: CASSFTGDMNTEAFF.

This chain links TRBV28 with TRBJ2-1, with 7 positions matching TRBD2. Per the germline V gene, CDR1 is MDHEN and CDR2 is SYDVKM. The CDR3 loop spans 13 amino acids. The junction had 8 bases not matched to a gene; V was cut back by 6 bases and J by 9 bases. Written as DNA, the CDR3 is TGTGCCAGCAGCATAAACGGGGGGATTGAGCAGTTCTTC. Translating gives CASSINGGIEQFF.

This clonotype occurred a few times. The CDR3 nucleotides read TGTGCCATCAGTCTAGGACTAGCTCCCCAGTACTTC. Protein product: CAISLGLAPQYF. This chain connects TRBV10-3 to TRBJ2-5; TRBD2 matches 8 bases. J lost 9 bases, V lost 5 bases, and 5 bases had no gene match. CDR3 length: 12 residues. Germline CDR1 reads ENHRY; CDR2 reads SYGVKD.

The V call is TRBV20-1, the J call TRBJ1-1, with D tentatively TRBD1 (5 bases). V was cut by 0 bases and J by 1 base, with 9 bases left in between. The CDR3 is 14 residues long. In germline, CDR1 is DFQATT, CDR2 SNEGSKA (reference sequence). The CDR3 region has the DNA TGCAGTGCTAGAGAACCGGGGCCGAACACTGAAGCTTTCTTT. Residues: CSAREPGPNTEAFF.

The chain joins TRBV24-1 to TRBJ2-1; D perhaps matches TRBD1 (5 bases). The CDR3 contains 12 residues. CDR1 KGHDR and CDR2 SFDVKD come from the germline V gene. The CDR3 nucleotides read TGTGCGACCGCCCAGGGTGCAAATGAGCAGTTCTTC. Translated, it gives CATAQGANEQFF.

The chain has TRBV20-1 and TRBJ2-5; a weak D match, TRBD2 (6 bases). This CDR3 is built from 15 residues. V was shortened by 0 bases and J by 5 bases, with 16 bases between the two germline ends. Germline CDR1 and CDR2: DFQATT and SNEGSKA (reference sequence). The CDR3 DNA sequence: TGCAGTGCTAGAGATTTAATCCCTAGCGAGGAGACCCAGTACTTC. Encoded protein: CSARDLIPSEETQYF.